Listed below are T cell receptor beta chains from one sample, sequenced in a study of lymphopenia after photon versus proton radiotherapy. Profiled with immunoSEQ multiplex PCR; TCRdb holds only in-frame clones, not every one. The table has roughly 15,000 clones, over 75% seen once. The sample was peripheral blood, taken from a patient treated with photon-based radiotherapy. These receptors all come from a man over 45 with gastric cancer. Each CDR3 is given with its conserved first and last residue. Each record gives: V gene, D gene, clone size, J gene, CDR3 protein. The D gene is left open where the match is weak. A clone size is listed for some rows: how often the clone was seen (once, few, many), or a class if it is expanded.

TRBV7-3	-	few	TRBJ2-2	CASSLGNGELFF
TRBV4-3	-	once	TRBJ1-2	CASSQVRGYGYTF
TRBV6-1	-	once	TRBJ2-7	CASSNYEQYF
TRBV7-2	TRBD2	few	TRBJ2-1	CASRATGGPNEQFF
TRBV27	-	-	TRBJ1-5	CASSLSTAGNQPQHF
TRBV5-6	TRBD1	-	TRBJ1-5	CASSTSTGGPGRQPQHF
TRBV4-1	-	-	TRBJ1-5	CASSQPTDGIYSNQPQHF
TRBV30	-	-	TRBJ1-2	CAWIKEDGYGYTF
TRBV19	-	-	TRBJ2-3	CASSSDGHTLGTDTQYF
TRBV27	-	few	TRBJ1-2	CASSWTNKAGYTF
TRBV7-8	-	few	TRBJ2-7	CASSLETELSYEQYF
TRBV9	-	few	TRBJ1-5	CASSVASGVGQPQHF
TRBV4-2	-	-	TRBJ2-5	CASSQDWGHFQETQYF
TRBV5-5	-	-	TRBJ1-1	CASSWVIVAGAFF
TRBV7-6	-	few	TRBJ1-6	CASSFRAPNSPLHF
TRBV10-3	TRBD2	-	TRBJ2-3	CAIRERGGADTQYF
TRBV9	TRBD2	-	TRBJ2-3	CASSYGLAVSTDTQYF
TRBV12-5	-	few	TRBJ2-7	CASGPGQNTYEQYF
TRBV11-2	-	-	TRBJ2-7	CASSLGLYEQYF
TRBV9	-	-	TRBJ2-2	CASSVAPGANTGELFF
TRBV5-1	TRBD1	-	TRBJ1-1	CASSYRGRGGNTEAFF
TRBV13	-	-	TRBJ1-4	CASSLEAGRNEKLFF
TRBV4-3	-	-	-	CASSQAGDADEQYF
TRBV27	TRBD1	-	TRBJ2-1	CASSPQGVSSYNEQFF
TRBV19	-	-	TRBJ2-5	CASSFWGSETQYF
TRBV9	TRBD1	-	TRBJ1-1	CASSVGQGQGLTEAFF
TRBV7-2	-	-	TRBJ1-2	CASSPNPGQHGYTF
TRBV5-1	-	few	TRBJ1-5	CASSLEVQADQPQHF
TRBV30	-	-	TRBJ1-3	CAWSVWDTGNTIYF
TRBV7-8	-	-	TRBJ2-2	CASSPLRRGHPNTGELFF
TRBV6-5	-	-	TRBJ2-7	CASSYRSEQYF
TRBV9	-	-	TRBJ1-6	CASSELSSYNSPLHF
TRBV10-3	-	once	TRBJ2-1	CAIRGGWEDEQFF
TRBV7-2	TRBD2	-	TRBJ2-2	CASSRGAGRVGELFF
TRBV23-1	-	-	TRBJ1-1	CASRKHLEAFF
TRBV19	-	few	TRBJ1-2	CASTGSFGYTF
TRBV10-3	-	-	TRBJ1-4	CASNPGLNEKLFF
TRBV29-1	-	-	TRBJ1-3	CSVGGDTIYF
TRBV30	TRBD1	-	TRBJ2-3	CAWSDFDREPDTQYF
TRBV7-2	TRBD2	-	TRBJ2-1	CASSPIAGVYNEQFF
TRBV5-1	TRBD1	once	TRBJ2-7	CASSIKTGTGAGGEQYF
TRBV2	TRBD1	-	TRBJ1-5	CASRGDSTNQPQHF
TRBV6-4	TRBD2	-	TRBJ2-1	CASSARLAGGQTGNYNEQFF
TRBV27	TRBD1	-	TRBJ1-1	CASSPQTGPYTEAFF
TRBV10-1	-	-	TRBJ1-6	CASSELFNSPLHF
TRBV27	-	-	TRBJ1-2	CASSPSRVNYGYTF
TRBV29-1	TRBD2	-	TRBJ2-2	CSVKTGGTGELFF
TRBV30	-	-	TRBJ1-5	CAWSSGTGNQPQHF
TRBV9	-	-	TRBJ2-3	CASPFRGDSTDTQYF
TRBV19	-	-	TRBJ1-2	CASSRGAGTPYGYTF
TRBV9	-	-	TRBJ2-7	CASSVDPDITYEQYF
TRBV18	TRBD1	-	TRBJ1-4	CASSPGTDNEKLFF
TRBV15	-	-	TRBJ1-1	CATSRDLTGYGTFF
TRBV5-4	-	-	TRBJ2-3	CASSSDARGTDTQYF
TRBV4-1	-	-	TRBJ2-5	CASSRGGIETQYF
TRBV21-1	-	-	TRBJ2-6	CARQGGSGANVLTF
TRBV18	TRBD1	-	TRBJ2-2	CASSAGGNTGELFF
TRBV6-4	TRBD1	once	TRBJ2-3	CASSRQGMTDTQYF
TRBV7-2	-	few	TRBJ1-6	CASSLNSPLHF